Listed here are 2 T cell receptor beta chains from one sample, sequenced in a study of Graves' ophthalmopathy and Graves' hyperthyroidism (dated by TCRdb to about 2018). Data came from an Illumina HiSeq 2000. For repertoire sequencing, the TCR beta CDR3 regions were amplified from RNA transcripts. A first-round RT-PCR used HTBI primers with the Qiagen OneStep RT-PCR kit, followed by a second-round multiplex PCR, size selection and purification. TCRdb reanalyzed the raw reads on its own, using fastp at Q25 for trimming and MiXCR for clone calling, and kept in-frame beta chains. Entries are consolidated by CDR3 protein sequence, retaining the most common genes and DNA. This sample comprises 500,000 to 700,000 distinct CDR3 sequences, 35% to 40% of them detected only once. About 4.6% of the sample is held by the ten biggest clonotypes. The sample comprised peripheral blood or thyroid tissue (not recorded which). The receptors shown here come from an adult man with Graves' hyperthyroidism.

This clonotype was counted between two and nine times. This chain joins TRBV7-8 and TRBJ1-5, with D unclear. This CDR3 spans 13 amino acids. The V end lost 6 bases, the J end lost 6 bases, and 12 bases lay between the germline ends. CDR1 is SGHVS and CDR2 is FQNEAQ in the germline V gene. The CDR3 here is CASSGPGSQPQHF. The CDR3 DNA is TGTGCCAGCAGTGGGCCCGGGAGTCAGCCCCAGCATTTT.

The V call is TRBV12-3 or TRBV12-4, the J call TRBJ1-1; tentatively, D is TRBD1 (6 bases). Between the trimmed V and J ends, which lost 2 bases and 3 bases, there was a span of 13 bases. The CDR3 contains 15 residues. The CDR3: CASSLSPQGYTEAFF. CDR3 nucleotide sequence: TGTGCCAGCAGTTTATCCCCACAGGGTTACACTGAAGCTTTCTTT.